A single TCR beta chain is shown here with its context. TCRdb's table, derived via immunoSEQ multiplex PCR, lists solely in-frame clones and lacks some. The sample carries some 51,000 clones, 88% recorded once. These data are taken from a study of PD-L1 blockade in urothelial cancer. Time point defined: peripheral blood 6 weeks after treatment start. Patients suffered from locally advanced or metastatic urothelial carcinoma. Germline CDR1 reads SEHNR; CDR2 reads FQNEAQ (reference sequence). Trimming shortened V by 6 bases and J by 2 bases, and 14 bases separated the two germline ends. The CDR3 totals 14 residues.

The sample here was PBMCs, taken around atezolizumab (anti-PD-L1) treatment. The V and J genes are TRBV7-9 and TRBJ2-7, with a weak D call TRBD1 (7 bases). The sequence derives from a man aged 55 to 70 with urothelial cancer. The CDR3 loop reads CASSRQGGTYEQYF. CDR3 coding DNA: TGTGCCAGCAGTAGACAGGGAGGTACCTACGAGCAGTACTTC.